This note documents a single T cell receptor beta chain sequence. This sample is part of a study of cytomegalovirus exposure and HLA in healthy donors. The CDR3 length is 15 residues. CDR1 is SGHVS, CDR2 FQNEAQ, per germline. J was trimmed by 6 bases and V by 2 bases; bases with no gene match: 6. Both 60 Vbeta primers and 13 Jbeta primers went into the PCR. Here immunoSEQ multiplex PCR was the method, and the copy in TCRdb shows in-frame clones only, minus some. Of under 150,000 clones listed, around 84% are singletons. The receptor was isolated from a woman aged 25 to 45 in good health and CMV-seropositive. The chain combines TRBV7-8 with TRBJ1-2; 10 nucleotides line up with TRBD1. Sequenced: PBMCs. CDR3 coding DNA: TGTGCCAGCAGCTTACGGGACAGGGGCTGGGATGGCTACACCTTC. It yields the protein CASSLRDRGWDGYTF.